This T cell receptor (beta chain) originates from a study of blood T cells in healthy people across ages. This clonotype was found a few times. For the second PCR, which ran for about 7 to 11 cycles, a sample-barcoded 5' primer and a J-beta primer mix were used. One entry per CDR3 protein results from TCRdb running MiXCR on the 5' RACE reads. Of about 930,000 distinct CDR3 sequences in the sample, almost 30% are singletons; the top ten hold roughly 10%. The germline V gene encodes CDR1 SGHTA and CDR2 FQGTGA. The CDR3 totals 14 residues. The ends were cut back, 5 bases at V and 0 bases at J, with 9 bases in the middle. The same sample was also studied in work on T cells of mothers and their children. That source adds: Related pairs of mothers and children showed slightly higher, non-significant overlap versus unrelated pairs. The analysis detected no persistent microchimeric T cell clones.

Specimen: blood. This clonotype was obtained from a woman between 35 and 50 years old in good health. V and J are TRBV7-3 and TRBJ2-3, with D hard to call. The CDR3 DNA follows: TGTGCCAGCAGCCCTGGGGTTAGCACAGATACGCAGTATTTT. This encodes CASSPGVSTDTQYF.